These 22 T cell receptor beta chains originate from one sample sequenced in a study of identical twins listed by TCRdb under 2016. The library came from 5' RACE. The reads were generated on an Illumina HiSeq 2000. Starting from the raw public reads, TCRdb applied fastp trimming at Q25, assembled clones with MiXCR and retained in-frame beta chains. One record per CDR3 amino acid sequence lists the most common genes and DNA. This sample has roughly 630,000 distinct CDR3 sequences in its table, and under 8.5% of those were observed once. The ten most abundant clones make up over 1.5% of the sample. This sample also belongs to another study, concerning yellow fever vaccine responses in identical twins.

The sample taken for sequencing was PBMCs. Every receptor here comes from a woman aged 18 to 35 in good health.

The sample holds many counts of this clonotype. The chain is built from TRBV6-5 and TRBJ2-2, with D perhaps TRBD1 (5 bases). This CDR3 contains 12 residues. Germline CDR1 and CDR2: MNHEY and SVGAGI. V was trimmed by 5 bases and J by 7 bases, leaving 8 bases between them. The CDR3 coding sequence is TGTGCCAGCAGTCTAAGGGGCGGGGAGCTGTTTTTT. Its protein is CASSLRGGELFF.

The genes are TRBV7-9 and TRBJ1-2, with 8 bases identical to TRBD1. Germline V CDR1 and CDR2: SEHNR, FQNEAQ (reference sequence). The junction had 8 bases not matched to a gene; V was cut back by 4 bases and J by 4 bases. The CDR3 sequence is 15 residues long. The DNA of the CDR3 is TGTGCCAGCAGCTCATCGACAGGGGACGTCTATGGCTACACCTTC. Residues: CASSSSTGDVYGYTF.

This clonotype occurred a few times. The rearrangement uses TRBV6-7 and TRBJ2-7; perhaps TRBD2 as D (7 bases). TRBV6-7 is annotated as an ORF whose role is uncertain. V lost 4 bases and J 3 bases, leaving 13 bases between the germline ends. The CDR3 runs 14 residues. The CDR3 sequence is CASSWEGVLYEQYF. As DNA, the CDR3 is TGTGCCAGCAGTTGGGAGGGGGTCCTCTACGAGCAGTACTTC.

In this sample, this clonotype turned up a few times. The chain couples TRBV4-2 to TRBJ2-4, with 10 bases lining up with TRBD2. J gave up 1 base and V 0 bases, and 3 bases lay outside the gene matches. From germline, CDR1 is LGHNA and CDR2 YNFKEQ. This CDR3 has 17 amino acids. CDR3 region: CASSQEGSGGAKNIQYF. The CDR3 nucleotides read TGTGCCAGCAGCCAAGAGGGTAGCGGGGGGGCCAAAAACATTCAGTACTTC.

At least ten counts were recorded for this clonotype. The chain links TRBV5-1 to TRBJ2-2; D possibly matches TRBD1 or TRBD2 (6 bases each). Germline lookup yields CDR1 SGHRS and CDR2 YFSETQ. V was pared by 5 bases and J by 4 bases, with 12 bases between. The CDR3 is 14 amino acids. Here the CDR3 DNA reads TGCGCCAGCAGGCGGGACACGGGCACCGGGGAGCTGTTTTTT. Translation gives CASRRDTGTGELFF.

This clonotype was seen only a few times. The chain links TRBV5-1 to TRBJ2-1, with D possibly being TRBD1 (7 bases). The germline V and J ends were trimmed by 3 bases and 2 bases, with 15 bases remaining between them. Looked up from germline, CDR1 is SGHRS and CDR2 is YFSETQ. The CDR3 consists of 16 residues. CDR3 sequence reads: CASSYGGGTAYNEQFF. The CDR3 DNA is TGCGCCAGCAGCTACGGTGGCGGGACAGCCTACAATGAGCAGTTCTTC.

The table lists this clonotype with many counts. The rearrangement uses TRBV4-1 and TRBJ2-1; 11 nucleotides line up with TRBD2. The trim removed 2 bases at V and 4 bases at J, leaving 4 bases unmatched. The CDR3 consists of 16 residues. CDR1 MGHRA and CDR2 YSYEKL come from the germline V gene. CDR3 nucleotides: TGCGCCAGCAGCCAATCCGGGACTAGCGGATACAATGAGCAGTTCTTC. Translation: CASSQSGTSGYNEQFF.

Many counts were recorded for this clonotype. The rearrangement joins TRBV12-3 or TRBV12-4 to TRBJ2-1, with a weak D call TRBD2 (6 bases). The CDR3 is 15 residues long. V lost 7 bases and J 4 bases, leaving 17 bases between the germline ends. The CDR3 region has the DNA TGTGCCAGCACCCGGCGGGACGACGCGTACAATGAGCAGTTCTTC. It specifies CASTRRDDAYNEQFF.

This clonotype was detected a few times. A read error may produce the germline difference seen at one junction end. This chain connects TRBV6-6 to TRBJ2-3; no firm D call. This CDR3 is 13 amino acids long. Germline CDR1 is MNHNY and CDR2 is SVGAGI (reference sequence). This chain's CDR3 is CASSSAYTDTQYF. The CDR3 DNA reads TGTGCCAGCAGCAGCGCCTACACAGATACGCAGTACTTT.

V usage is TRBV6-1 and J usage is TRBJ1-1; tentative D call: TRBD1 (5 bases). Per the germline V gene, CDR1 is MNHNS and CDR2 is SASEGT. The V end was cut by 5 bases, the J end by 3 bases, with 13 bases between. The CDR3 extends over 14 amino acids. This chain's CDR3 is CASSLLTGDTEAFF. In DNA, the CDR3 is TGTGCCAGCAGTCTCCTAACAGGCGACACTGAAGCTTTCTTT.

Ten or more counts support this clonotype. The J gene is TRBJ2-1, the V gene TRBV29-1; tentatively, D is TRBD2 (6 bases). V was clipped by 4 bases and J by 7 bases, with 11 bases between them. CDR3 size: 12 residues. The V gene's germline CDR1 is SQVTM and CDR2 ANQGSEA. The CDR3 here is CSVAGTPNEQFF. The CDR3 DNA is TGCAGCGTTGCCGGGACTCCGAATGAGCAGTTCTTC.

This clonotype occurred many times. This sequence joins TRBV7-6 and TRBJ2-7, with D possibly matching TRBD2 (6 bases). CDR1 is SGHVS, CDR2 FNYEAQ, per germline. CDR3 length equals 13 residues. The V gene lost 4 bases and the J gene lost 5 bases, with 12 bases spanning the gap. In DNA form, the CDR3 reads TGTGCCAGCAGCTCGGGGGTAATGGACGAGCAGTACTTC. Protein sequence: CASSSGVMDEQYF.

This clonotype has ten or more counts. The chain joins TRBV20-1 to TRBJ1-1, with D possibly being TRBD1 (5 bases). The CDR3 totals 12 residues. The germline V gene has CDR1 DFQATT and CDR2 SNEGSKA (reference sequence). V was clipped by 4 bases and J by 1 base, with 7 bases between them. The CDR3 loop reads CSAKGPNTEAFF. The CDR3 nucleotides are TGCAGTGCTAAGGGACCGAACACTGAAGCTTTCTTT.

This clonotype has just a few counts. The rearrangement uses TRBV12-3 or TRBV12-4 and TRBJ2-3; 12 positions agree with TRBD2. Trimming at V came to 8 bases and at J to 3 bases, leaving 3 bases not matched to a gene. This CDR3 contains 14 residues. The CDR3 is CASSTSGRTDTQYF. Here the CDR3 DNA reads TGTGCCAGCTCGACTAGCGGGAGAACAGATACGCAGTATTTT.

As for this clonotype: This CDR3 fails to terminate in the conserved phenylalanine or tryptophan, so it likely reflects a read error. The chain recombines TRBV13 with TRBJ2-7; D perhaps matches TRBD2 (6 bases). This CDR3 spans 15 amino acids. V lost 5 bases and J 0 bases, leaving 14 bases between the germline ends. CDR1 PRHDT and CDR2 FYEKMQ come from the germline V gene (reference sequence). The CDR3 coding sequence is TGTGCCAGCAGCGAGGGACTCCTGAGCTCCTACGAGCAGTACTCC. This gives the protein CASSEGLLSSYEQYS.

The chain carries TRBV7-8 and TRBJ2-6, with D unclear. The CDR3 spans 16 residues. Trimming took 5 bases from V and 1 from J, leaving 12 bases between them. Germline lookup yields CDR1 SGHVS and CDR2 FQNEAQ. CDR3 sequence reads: CASSQEFWSGANVLTF. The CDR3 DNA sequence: TGTGCCAGCAGCCAGGAATTTTGGTCTGGGGCCAACGTCCTGACTTTC.

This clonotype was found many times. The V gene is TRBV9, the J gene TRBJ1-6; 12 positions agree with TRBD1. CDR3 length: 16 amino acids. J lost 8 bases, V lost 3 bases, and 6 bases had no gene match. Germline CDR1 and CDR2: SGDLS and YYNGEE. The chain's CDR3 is CASSAGTGGDYSPLHF. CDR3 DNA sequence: TGTGCCAGCAGCGCGGGGACAGGGGGCGACTATTCACCCCTCCACTTT.

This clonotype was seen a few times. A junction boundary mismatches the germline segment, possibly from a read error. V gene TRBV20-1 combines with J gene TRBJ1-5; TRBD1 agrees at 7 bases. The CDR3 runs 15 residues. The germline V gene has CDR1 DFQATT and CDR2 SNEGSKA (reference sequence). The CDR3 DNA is TGCAGTGCTAGAGATCGGCAGGGGGAGAATCCGCCCCAGCATTTT. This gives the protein CSARDRQGENPPQHF.

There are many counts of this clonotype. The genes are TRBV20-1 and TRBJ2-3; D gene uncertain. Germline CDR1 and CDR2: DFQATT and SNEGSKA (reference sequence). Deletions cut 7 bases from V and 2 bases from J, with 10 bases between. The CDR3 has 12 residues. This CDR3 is CSVGRATDTQYF. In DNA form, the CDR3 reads TGCAGTGTTGGACGGGCCACAGATACGCAGTATTTT.

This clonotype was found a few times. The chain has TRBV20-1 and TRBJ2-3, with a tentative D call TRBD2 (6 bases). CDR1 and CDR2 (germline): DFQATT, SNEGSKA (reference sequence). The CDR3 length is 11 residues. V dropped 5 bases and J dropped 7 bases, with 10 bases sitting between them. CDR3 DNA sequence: TGCAGTGCTCCGACTAGTTATACGCAGTATTTT. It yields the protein CSAPTSYTQYF.

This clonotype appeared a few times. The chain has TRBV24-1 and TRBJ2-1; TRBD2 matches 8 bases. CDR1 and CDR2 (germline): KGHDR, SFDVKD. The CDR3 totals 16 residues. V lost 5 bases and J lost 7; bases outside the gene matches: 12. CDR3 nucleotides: TGTGCCACCAGTGCCCTAGCGGGTTTCGGAAAAAATGAGCAGTTCTTC. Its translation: CATSALAGFGKNEQFF.

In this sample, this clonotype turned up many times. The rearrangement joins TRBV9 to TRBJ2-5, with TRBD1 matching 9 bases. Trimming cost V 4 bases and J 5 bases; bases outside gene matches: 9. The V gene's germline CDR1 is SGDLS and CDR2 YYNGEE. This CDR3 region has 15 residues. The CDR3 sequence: CASSTRDREYETQYF. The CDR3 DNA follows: TGTGCCAGCAGCACCAGGGACAGGGAATACGAGACCCAGTACTTC. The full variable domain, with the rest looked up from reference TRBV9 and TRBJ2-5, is DSGVTQTPKHLITATGQRVTLRCSPRSGDLSVYWYQQSLDQGLQFLIQYYNGEERAKGNILERFSAQQFPDLHSELNLSSLELGDSALYFCASSTRDREYETQYFGPGTRLLVL.